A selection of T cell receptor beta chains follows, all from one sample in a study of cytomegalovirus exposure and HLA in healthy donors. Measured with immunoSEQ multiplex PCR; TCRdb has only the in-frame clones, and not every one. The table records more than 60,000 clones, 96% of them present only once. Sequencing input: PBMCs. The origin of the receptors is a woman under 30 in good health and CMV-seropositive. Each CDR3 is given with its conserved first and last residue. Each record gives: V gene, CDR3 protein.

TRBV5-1,CASSLAYSTDTQYF
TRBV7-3,CASSLIPTSGSQDTQYF
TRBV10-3,CAIRGQGLGTEAFF
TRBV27,CASSSPLVSGANVLTF
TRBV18,CASSPRGLKNGQFF
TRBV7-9,CASSLEIAVGHEQYF
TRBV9,CASSPRGTSGGVEQFF
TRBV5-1,CASSTVQGDNTEAFF
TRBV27,CASSSTPRLAGGNEQFF
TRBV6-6,CASSSQGANEKLFF
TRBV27,CASSLSGSAKNIQYF
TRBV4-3,CASSQNRGPYEQYF
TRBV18,CATSIKDSYGTQYF
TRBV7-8,CASSGTVEAFF
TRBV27,CASSLSPPDRPWGNEQFF
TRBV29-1,CSVDIRETEAFF
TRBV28,CAASDRATDTQYF
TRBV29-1,CSARTSSINEQYF
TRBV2,CASTSGRSYEQYF
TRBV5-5,CASSLGVGLAGGEQYF
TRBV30,CAWSDGQPNQPQHF
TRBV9,CASSVGGSYEQYF
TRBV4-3,CASSHTGTGVMAGANVLTF
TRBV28,CASRRHYNQPQHF
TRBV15,CATSRSPGHQNEKLFF
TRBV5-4,CASSFRTAGELFF
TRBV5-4,CASSSGGGLGGNQPQHF
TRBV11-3,CASSTTSRVDEQFF
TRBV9,CASSVGGETQYF
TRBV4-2,CASSQGLTGQTYEQYF
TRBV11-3,CASSLDSSGNYEQYF
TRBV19,CASITPGQASYGYTF
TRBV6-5,CASTLLQGQSPLHF
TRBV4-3,CASSQPSGGRGSYNEQFF
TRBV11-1,CASTLGRGGASYEQYF
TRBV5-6,CASSARYGNSWNTEAFF
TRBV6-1,CASSPWGGGNQPQHF
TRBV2,CARKRTGDTQYF
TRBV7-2,CASSRGLSRVRQYF
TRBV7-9,CASSLDFNSYNEQFF
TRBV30,CAWSRGQGAQPQHF
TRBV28,CASSFSLGTSGHPYEQYF
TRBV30,CAWSGTTAYEQYF
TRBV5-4,CASSEQTSLNGGELFF
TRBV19,CASTTEAGTTDTQYF
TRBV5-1,CASSTSGGVGTEAFF
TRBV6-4,CASSDGTGGTDTQYF
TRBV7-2,CASSPTQADTQYF
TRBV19,CASSKAGVPYNEQFF